The 29 T cell receptor beta chains reported below all come from one sample, sequenced in a study of STAT5B mutations in CD4+ large granular lymphocyte leukemia. Clones were read by immunoSEQ multiplex PCR, and TCRdb kept only the in-frame ones, dropping some. The sample includes about 35,000 clones, approximately 71% of them seen just once. Sequenced: CD4+ T cells from blood buffy coats. Every receptor here comes from a human donor in good health.

The chain links TRBV27 to TRBJ2-2, with 9 nucleotides matching TRBD1. Germline CDR1 and CDR2: MNHEY and SMNVEV (reference sequence). The CDR3 spans 18 residues. V shed 7 bases and J 0 bases; nucleotides not matched to a gene: 12. The CDR3 reads CASTPGQGFPANTGELFF. The CDR3, as DNA: TGTGCCAGCACGCCGGGACAGGGATTTCCCGCGAACACCGGGGAGCTGTTTTTT.

This clone came up a few times. The gene calls are TRBV28 and TRBJ1-4, with a weak D call TRBD1 (6 bases). Between the trimmed V and J ends, which lost 7 bases and 8 bases, there was a span of 20 bases. Germline V lookup: CDR1 MDHEN, CDR2 SYDVKM. The CDR3 extends over 15 amino acids. CDR3 bases: TGTGCCAGCACCTGGGGGGGGCAGGGTTGGGAAAAACTGTTTTTT. Its translation: CASTWGGQGWEKLFF.

This chain connects TRBV5-6 to TRBJ2-1; weak D call: TRBD2 (6 bases). CDR3 length: 14 amino acids. CDR1 is SGHDT, CDR2 YYEEEE, per germline. The germline V and J ends were trimmed by 5 bases and 4 bases, with 13 bases remaining between them. The CDR3 region is CASRFGTEYNEQFF. The CDR3 DNA sequence: TGTGCCAGCAGATTTGGGACTGAATACAATGAGCAGTTCTTC.

The rearrangement links TRBV18 to TRBJ2-1, with TRBD1 matching 9 bases. The V and J ends lost 6 bases and 5 bases, in that order; junction bases with no gene match: 5. This CDR3 spans 14 amino acids. The germline V gene has CDR1 KGHSH and CDR2 LQKENI. Written as DNA, the CDR3 is TGTGCCAGCTCGCCGGGACAGGGAAACAATGAGCAGTTCTTC. The encoded protein is CASSPGQGNNEQFF.

V usage is TRBV27 and J usage is TRBJ2-7; 12 nucleotides agree with TRBD1. The CDR3 is 17 residues long. V lost 5 bases to trimming and J lost 4 bases; unmatched junction nucleotides: 12. Germline V gene lookup returns CDR1 MNHEY and CDR2 SMNVEV (reference sequence). In nucleotides, the CDR3 is TGTGCCAGCAGTCCCGCACACGGGACAGGGGGCTTATACGAGCAGTACTTC. This encodes CASSPAHGTGGLYEQYF.

CDR3 loop: CASSLYTNSGNTIYF. DNA for the CDR3: TGTGCCAGCAGCTTATACACGAACTCTGGAAACACCATATATTTT. This sequence joins TRBV7-6 and TRBJ1-3; D not resolved. Per the germline V gene, CDR1 is SGHVS and CDR2 is FNYEAQ. V was trimmed by 2 bases and J by 0 bases, leaving 8 bases between them. The CDR3 is 15 residues long. The variable domain in full, with the rest retrieved from reference TRBV7-6 and TRBJ1-3, is GAGVSQSPRYKVTKRGQDVALRCDPISGHVSLYWYRQALGQGPEFLTYFNYEAQQDKSGLPNDRFSAERPEGSISTLTIQRTEQRDSAMYRCASSLYTNSGNTIYFGEGSWLTVV.

CDR3 DNA sequence: TGTGCCAGTAGTACCCGTCGGGGGGGGAGAGAGACCCAGTACTTC. As protein: CASSTRRGGRETQYF. The V call is TRBV19, the J call TRBJ2-5, with 8 positions matching TRBD2. J was trimmed by 4 bases and V by 4 bases; bases with no gene match: 8. CDR1 LNHDA and CDR2 SQIVND come from the germline V gene (reference sequence). CDR3 length: 15 amino acids. The complete variable domain, with remaining parts taken from reference TRBV19 and TRBJ2-5, reads DGGITQSPKYLFRKEGQNVTLSCEQNLNHDAMYWYRQDPGQGLRLIYYSQIVNDFQKGDIAEGYSVSREKKESFPLTVTSAQKNPTAFYLCASSTRRGGRETQYFGPGTRLLVL.

V usage is TRBV25-1 and J usage is TRBJ2-3; no reliable D call. With 3 bases removed from V and 6 bases from J, the gap between germline ends came to 13 bases. The CDR3 runs 14 residues. The germline V gene has CDR1 MGHDK and CDR2 SYGVNS. The CDR3 here is CASSDSYRFDTQYF. The CDR3, as DNA: TGTGCCAGCAGTGACTCCTACCGTTTCGATACGCAGTATTTT.

This clone has only a few counts. This chain uses TRBV4-1 with TRBJ1-3; no clear D. CDR1 is MGHRA, CDR2 YSYEKL, per germline. The CDR3 length is 18 residues. The V and J ends lost 1 base and 0 bases respectively, with 16 bases between them. The CDR3 region has the DNA TGCGCCAGCAGCCAAGGAAGTTTTAGGTCAAACTCTGGAAACACCATATATTTT. This sequence encodes CASSQGSFRSNSGNTIYF.

The chain uses TRBV6-5 and TRBJ1-2; D ambiguous. Looked up from germline, CDR1 is MNHEY and CDR2 is SVGAGI. The ends were cut back, 5 bases at V and 8 bases at J, with 15 bases in the middle. This CDR3 has 13 residues. The chain's CDR3 is CASSESRVAGYTF. The DNA for the CDR3 is TGTGCCAGCAGTGAATCGCGGGTTGCGGGCTACACCTTC.

The rearrangement links TRBV7-3 to TRBJ2-7, with 7 bases matching TRBD1. The CDR3 length is 15 residues. V dropped 1 base and J dropped 0; count of bases not matched to a gene: 3. CDR1 SGHTA and CDR2 FQGTGA come from the germline V gene. The CDR3 here is CASSLIGDSSYEQYF. In DNA form, the CDR3 reads TGTGCCAGCAGCTTAATTGGGGACAGCTCCTACGAGCAGTACTTC.

In this sample, this clone turned up a few times. V is TRBV29-1 and J is TRBJ2-7; TRBD1 agrees at 9 bases. Trimming removed 3 bases from V and 2 bases from J; junction bases left unmatched: 8. The CDR3 has 15 residues. Germline V gives CDR1 SQVTM, CDR2 ANQGSEA. The CDR3 DNA reads as TGCAGCGTTGATGGTGGACAGGGGACTACCTACGAGCAGTACTTC. Encoded protein: CSVDGGQGTTYEQYF.

This clone came up a few times. V gene TRBV18 combines with J gene TRBJ1-3; D is uncertain. The CDR3 spans 14 residues. V was trimmed by 3 bases and J by 0 bases, leaving 6 bases between them. CDR1 and CDR2 (germline): KGHSH, LQKENI. The CDR3, as DNA: TGTGCCAGCTCACCGGCGGCCTCTGGAAACACCATATATTTT. Amino acid sequence: CASSPAASGNTIYF.

The chain has TRBV7-2 and TRBJ2-2; D gene uncertain. The CDR3 is made up of 15 amino acids. In germline, CDR1 is SGHTA, CDR2 FQGNSA. V was trimmed by 2 bases and J by 4 bases, leaving 11 bases between them. CDR3 sequence (DNA): TGTGCCAGCAGCTTAACCGCCTTGGGCACCGGGGAGCTGTTTTTT. Its protein product is CASSLTALGTGELFF.

This clone has just one count. This chain connects TRBV10-1 to TRBJ2-1; 7 bases map to TRBD1. V was pared by 2 bases and J by 8 bases, with 3 bases of the junction left unmatched. There are 13 residues in the CDR3. The V gene's germline CDR1 is WNHNN and CDR2 SYGVQD (reference sequence). The CDR3 sequence is CASSEATGYEQFF. DNA of the CDR3: TGCGCCAGCAGTGAGGCGACAGGGTATGAGCAGTTCTTC.

This rearrangement joins TRBV7-9 to TRBJ1-3; no reliable D call. V lost 8 bases, J lost 2 bases, and 7 bases lay in between. The CDR3 runs to 12 residues. Germline V CDR1 and CDR2: SEHNR, FQNEAQ (reference sequence). The CDR3 DNA sequence: TGTGCCAGCGAGACAACTGGAAACACCATATATTTT. Translation: CASETTGNTIYF.

This clone was counted between two and nine times. The chain joins TRBV2 to TRBJ1-2; tentative D call: TRBD1 (5 bases). V dropped 6 bases and J dropped 1 base, with 12 bases sitting between them. CDR1 and CDR2 (germline): SNHLY, FYNNEI. CDR3 length equals 14 residues. The DNA for the CDR3 is TGTGCCAGCAGGGGATCGCAGGGTAACTATGGCTACACCTTC. Its protein product is CASRGSQGNYGYTF.

J is TRBJ2-3 and V is TRBV5-1; D may be TRBD1 or TRBD2 (5 bases each). Trimming removed 4 bases at V and 2 bases at J, with 17 bases between. This CDR3 is 16 amino acids long. Germline CDR1 and CDR2: SGHRS and YFSETQ. The CDR3 sequence is CASSLVTRGPTDTQYF. In DNA form, the CDR3 reads TGCGCCAGCAGCCTTGTGACACGGGGCCCCACAGATACGCAGTATTTT.

This clone was seen a few times. The rearrangement joins TRBV4-1 to TRBJ1-5, with D perhaps TRBD1 (5 bases). The germline gives CDR1 MGHRA, CDR2 YSYEKL. The CDR3 is made up of 16 amino acids. The V end lost 4 bases, the J end lost 2 bases, and 15 bases lay between the germline ends. The CDR3 DNA reads TGCGCCAGCAGCCTTTCAAAGGGGTCGGGCAATCAGCCCCAGCATTTT. The encoded protein is CASSLSKGSGNQPQHF.

V usage is TRBV27 and J usage is TRBJ1-1, with D perhaps TRBD1 (5 bases). Trimming cost V 0 bases and J 5 bases, with 13 bases left between them. CDR3 size: 15 residues. Germline V CDR1 and CDR2: MNHEY, SMNVEV (reference sequence). CDR3 nucleotides: TGTGCCAGCAGTTTATCTCCCGGGGGGGGGACTGAAGCTTTCTTT. The encoded protein is CASSLSPGGGTEAFF.

The rearrangement links TRBV2 to TRBJ1-3; D is unresolved. V dropped 4 bases and J dropped 0 bases, with 7 bases sitting between them. The length of the CDR3 is 14 residues. Germline values: CDR1 SNHLY, CDR2 FYNNEI. In nucleotides, the CDR3 is TGTGCCAGCAGTGTGGGCAGCTCTGGAAACACCATATATTTT. Translation gives CASSVGSSGNTIYF.

The CDR3 nucleotides read TGTGCCAGCTCACCGGGGGGATTGGGTTCACCCCTCCACTTT. It specifies CASSPGGLGSPLHF. The chain links TRBV18 to TRBJ1-6; tentative D call: TRBD1 (5 bases). Germline CDR1 is KGHSH and CDR2 is LQKENI. The V end was cut by 3 bases, the J end by 9 bases, with 12 bases between. There are 14 residues in the CDR3.

V and J are TRBV2 and TRBJ1-6; D is unresolved. Trimming took 6 bases from V and 7 from J, leaving 7 bases between them. The CDR3 is 12 amino acids. Germline CDR1 and CDR2: SNHLY and FYNNEI. The chain's CDR3 is CASRIENSPLHF. The CDR3 coding sequence is TGTGCCAGCAGAATAGAGAATTCACCCCTCCACTTT. Filled out from reference TRBV2 and TRBJ1-6, the complete variable domain reads EPEVTQTPSHQVTQMGQEVILRCVPISNHLYFYWYRQILGQKVEFLVSFYNNEISEKSEIFDDQFSVERPDGSNFTLKIRSTKLEDSAMYFCASRIENSPLHFGNGTRLTVT.

This clone was counted a single time. The chain joins TRBV6-1 to TRBJ2-3; 11 bases line up with TRBD2. The CDR3 runs 18 residues. Per the germline V gene, CDR1 is MNHNS and CDR2 is SASEGT. The junction had 9 bases not matched to a gene; V was cut back by 1 base and J by 3 bases. CDR3 DNA sequence: TGTGCCAGCAGTGAAGGCTGGCTAGCGGGGGGCGGGACAGATACGCAGTATTTT. Amino acid sequence: CASSEGWLAGGGTDTQYF.

The chain combines TRBV7-2 with TRBJ2-5; TRBD2 aligns across 10 bases. Germline trimming cut 5 bases from V and 4 bases from J; bases unmatched to any gene: 7. The germline gives CDR1 SGHTA, CDR2 FQGNSA. CDR3 length: 15 amino acids. The CDR3 coding sequence is TGTGCCAGCAGCAGAGTGACTAGCGGGTTAGAGACCCAGTACTTC. As protein: CASSRVTSGLETQYF.

The rearrangement links TRBV4-2 to TRBJ1-4; 8 bases fit TRBD1. Per germline, CDR1 LGHNA and CDR2 YNFKEQ. The CDR3 runs 16 residues. V was pared by 4 bases and J by 3 bases, with 7 bases of the junction left unmatched. The CDR3 region has the DNA TGTGCCAGCAGCCCGGGAGGACAGGGCGCTAATGAAAAACTGTTTTTT. Its protein is CASSPGGQGANEKLFF.

The gene calls are TRBV5-1 and TRBJ2-1; 11 nucleotides line up with TRBD2. The V segment lost 3 bases and the J segment 4 bases; nucleotides outside the gene matches: 9. The germline gives CDR1 SGHRS, CDR2 YFSETQ. This CDR3 is built from 17 residues. In nucleotides, the CDR3 is TGCGCCAGCAGCTCCGTTCCGACTAGCGGGGAGTACAATGAGCAGTTCTTC. Protein sequence: CASSSVPTSGEYNEQFF.

This clone was found once. The rearrangement joins TRBV5-4 to TRBJ2-1, with a possible D match to TRBD1 (5 bases). The CDR3 sequence is 14 residues long. V lost 4 bases and J 8 bases, leaving 16 bases between the germline ends. Germline CDR1 reads SGHNT; CDR2 reads YYREEE (reference sequence). The CDR3 here is CASSVAREHYEQFF. CDR3 DNA sequence: TGTGCCAGCAGCGTGGCCAGGGAACACTATGAGCAGTTCTTC.

The chain has TRBV7-8 and TRBJ2-2; 7 bases agree with TRBD2. The germline CDR1 and CDR2 sequences are SGHVS and FQNEAQ. CDR3 length equals 17 residues. After removal of 8 bases from V and 3 bases from J, the junction contained 15 bases not matched to a gene. The CDR3 region is CASPGEGGAIDTGELFF. The CDR3 region has the DNA TGTGCCAGCCCCGGGGAGGGTGGGGCCATCGACACCGGGGAGCTGTTTTTT.